This T cell receptor (beta chain) is drawn from a study of beta chain features in type 1 diabetes. Study outcomes and limitations: Lower insertion and higher deletion counts appeared at VDJ junctions in type 1 diabetes patients.

Germline CDR1 LNHDA, CDR2 SQIVND (reference sequence). The V and J ends lost 3 bases and 3 bases, in that order; junction bases with no gene match: 9. The CDR3 sequence is 16 residues long. Reverse transcribing all isolated RNA meant expressed TCRB transcripts were sequenced. Reads from naive, central memory and regulatory T cell samples averaged roughly 3.8 million. The assay was immunoSEQ multiplex PCR, and TCRdb's table has in-frame clones only and misses some. The table lists under 450,000 clones, approximately 15% of them singletons, with 0.019% in the top ten. Remarks on this clone: Its antigen is as yet unknown.

The sequencing input was naive CD4+ T cells from blood. This clonotype was sampled from a woman under 30 in good health. V and J are TRBV19 and TRBJ2-7; TRBD2 matches at 9 bases. CDR3 region: CASSIIAGGPSYEQYF. In nucleotides, the CDR3 is TGTGCCAGTAGTATTATCGCGGGAGGGCCAAGCTACGAGCAGTACTTC.